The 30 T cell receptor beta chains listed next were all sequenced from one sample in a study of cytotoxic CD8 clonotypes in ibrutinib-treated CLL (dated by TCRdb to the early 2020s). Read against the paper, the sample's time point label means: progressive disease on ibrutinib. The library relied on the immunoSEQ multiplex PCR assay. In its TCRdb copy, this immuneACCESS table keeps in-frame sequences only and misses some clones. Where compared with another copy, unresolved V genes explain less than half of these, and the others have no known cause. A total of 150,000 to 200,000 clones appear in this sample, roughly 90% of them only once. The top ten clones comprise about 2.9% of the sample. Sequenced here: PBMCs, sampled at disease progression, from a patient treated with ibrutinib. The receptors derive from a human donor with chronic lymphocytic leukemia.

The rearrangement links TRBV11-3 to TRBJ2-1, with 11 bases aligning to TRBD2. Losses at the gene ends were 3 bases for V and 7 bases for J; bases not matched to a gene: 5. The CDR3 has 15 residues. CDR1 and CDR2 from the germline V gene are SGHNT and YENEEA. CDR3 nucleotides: TGTGCCAGCAGCTTTACTAGCGGGAGTTTGAATGAGCAGTTCTTC. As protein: CASSFTSGSLNEQFF.

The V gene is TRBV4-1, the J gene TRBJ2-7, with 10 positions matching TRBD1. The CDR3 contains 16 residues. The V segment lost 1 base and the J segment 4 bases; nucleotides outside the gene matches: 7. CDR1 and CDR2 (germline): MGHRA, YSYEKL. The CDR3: CASSQALGQGVYEQYF. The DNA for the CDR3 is TGCGCCAGCAGCCAAGCACTCGGACAGGGGGTGTACGAGCAGTACTTC.

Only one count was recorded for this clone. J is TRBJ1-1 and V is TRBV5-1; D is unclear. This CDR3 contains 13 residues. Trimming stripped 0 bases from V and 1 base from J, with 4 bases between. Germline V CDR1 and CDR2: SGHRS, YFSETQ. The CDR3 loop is CASSLGANTEAFF. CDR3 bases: TGCGCCAGCAGCTTGGGGGCGAACACTGAAGCTTTCTTT.

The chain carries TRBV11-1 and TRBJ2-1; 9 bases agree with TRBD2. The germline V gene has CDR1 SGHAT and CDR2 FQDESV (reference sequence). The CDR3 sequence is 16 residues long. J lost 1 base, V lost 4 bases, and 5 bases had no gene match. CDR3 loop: CASSSRLAASYNEQFF. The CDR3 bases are TGTGCCAGCAGCTCTAGACTAGCGGCATCCTACAATGAGCAGTTCTTC.

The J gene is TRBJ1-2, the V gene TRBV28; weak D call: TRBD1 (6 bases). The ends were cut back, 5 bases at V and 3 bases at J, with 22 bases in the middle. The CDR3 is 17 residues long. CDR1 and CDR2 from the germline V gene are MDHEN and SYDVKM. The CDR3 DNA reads TGTGCCAGCAGTACTGAAATGACAGGAAAGATCGACTATGGCTACACCTTC. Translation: CASSTEMTGKIDYGYTF.

CDR3: CASSDVAGGYTDTQYF. CDR3 DNA sequence: TGTGCCAGCAGTGATGTAGCGGGAGGGTACACAGATACGCAGTATTTT. V and J are TRBV2 and TRBJ2-3; TRBD2 matches at 11 bases. Per the germline V gene, CDR1 is SNHLY and CDR2 is FYNNEI. The CDR3 runs 16 residues. V trimming: 3 bases; J trimming: 2 bases; junction bases outside the gene matches: 4.

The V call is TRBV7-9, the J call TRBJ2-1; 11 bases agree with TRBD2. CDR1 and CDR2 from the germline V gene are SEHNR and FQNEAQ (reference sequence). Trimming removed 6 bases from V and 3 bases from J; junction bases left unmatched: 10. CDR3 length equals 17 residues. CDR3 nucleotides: TGTGCCAGCAGTTACATGCCAGGACTAGCGGGCTACAATGAGCAGTTCTTC. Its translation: CASSYMPGLAGYNEQFF.

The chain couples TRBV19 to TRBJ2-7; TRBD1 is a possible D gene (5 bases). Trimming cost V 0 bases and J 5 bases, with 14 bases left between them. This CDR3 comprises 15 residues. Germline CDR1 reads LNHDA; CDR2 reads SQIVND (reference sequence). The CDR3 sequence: CASSIDWGRADEQYF. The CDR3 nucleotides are TGTGCCAGTAGTATAGATTGGGGCAGGGCGGACGAGCAGTACTTC. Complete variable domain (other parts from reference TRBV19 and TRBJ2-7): DGGITQSPKYLFRKEGQNVTLSCEQNLNHDAMYWYRQDPGQGLRLIYYSQIVNDFQKGDIAEGYSVSREKKESFPLTVTSAQKNPTAFYLCASSIDWGRADEQYFGPGTRLTVT.

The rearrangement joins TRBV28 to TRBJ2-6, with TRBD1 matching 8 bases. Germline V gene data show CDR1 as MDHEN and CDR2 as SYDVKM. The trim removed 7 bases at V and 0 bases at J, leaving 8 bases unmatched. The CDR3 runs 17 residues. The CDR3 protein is CASNPTGATSGANVLTF. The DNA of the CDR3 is TGTGCCAGCAACCCGACAGGGGCCACCTCTGGGGCCAACGTCCTGACTTTC.

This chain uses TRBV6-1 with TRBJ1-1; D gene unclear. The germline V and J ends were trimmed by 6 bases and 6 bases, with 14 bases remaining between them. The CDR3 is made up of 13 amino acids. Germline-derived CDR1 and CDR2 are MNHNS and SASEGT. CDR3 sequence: CASRIRVTAEAFF. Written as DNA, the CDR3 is TGTGCCAGCAGGATACGAGTGACGGCTGAAGCTTTCTTT.

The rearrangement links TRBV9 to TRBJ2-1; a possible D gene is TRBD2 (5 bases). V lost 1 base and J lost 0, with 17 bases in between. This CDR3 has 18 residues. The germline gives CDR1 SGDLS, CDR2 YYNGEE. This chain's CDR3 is CASSVRAVLSSSYNEQFF. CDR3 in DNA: TGTGCCAGCAGCGTAAGAGCGGTACTATCAAGCTCCTACAATGAGCAGTTCTTC. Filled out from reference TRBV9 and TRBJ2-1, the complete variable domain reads DSGVTQTPKHLITATGQRVTLRCSPRSGDLSVYWYQQSLDQGLQFLIQYYNGEERAKGNILERFSAQQFPDLHSELNLSSLELGDSALYFCASSVRAVLSSSYNEQFFGPGTRLTVL.

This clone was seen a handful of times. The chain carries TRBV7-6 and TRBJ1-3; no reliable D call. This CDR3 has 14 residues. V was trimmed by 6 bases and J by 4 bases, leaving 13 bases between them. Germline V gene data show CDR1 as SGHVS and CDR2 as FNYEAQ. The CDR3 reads CASSSKIQGNTIYF. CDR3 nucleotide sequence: TGTGCCAGCAGTTCGAAGATACAGGGAAACACCATATATTTT.

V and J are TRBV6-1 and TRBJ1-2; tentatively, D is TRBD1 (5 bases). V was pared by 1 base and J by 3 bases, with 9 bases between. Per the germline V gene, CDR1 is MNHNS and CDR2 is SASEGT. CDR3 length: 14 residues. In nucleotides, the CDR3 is TGTGCCAGCAGTGAAGTCGGGGCAGACTATGGCTACACCTTC. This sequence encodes CASSEVGADYGYTF.

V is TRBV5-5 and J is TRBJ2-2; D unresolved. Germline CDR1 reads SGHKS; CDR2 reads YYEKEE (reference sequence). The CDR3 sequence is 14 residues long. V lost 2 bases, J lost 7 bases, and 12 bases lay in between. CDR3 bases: TGTGCCAGCAGCTTAGACCCCTACTACGGGGAGCTGTTTTTT. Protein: CASSLDPYYGELFF.

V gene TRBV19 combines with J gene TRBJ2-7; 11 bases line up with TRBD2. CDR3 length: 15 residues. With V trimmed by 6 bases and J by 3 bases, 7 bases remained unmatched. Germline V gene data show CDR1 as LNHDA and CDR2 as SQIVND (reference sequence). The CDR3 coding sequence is TGTGCCAGTAGGGAAGCTAGCGGGAGGATCTACGAGCAGTACTTC. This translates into CASREASGRIYEQYF.

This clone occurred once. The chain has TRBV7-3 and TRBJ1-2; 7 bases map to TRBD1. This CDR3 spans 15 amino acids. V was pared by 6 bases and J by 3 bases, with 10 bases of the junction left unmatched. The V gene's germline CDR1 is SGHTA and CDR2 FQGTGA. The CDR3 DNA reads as TGTGCCAGCAGACTACAGGGGATTGGCGACTATGGCTACACCTTC. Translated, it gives CASRLQGIGDYGYTF.

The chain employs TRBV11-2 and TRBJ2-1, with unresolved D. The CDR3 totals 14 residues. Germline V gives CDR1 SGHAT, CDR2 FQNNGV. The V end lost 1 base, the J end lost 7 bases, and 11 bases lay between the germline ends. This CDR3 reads CASSLVYAGNEQFF. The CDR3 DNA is TGTGCCAGCAGCTTAGTGTACGCCGGTAATGAGCAGTTCTTC.

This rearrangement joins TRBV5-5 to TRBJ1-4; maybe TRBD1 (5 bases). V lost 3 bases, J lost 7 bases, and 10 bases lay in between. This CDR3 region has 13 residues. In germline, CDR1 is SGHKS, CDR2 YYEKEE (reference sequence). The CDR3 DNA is TGTGCCAGCAGCTCGAGACAGACTGAAAAACTGTTTTTT. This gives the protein CASSSRQTEKLFF.

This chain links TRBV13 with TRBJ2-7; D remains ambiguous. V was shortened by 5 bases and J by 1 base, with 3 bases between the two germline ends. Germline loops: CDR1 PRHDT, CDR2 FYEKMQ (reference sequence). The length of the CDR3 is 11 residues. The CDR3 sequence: CASSQSYEQYF. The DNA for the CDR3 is TGTGCCAGCAGCCAATCCTACGAGCAGTACTTC.

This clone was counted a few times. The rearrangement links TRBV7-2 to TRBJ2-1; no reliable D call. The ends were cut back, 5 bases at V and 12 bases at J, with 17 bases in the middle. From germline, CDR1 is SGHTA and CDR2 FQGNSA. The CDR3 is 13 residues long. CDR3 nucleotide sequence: TGTGCCAGCAGCCCAGGTCTTAGTGGATCGCAGTTCTTC. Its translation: CASSPGLSGSQFF.

The CDR3 spells CASSDNYEQYF. CDR3 DNA sequence: TGTGCCAGCAGCGATAACTACGAGCAGTACTTC. V and J are TRBV5-4 and TRBJ2-7; D unresolved. This CDR3 is built from 11 residues. V gave up 4 bases and J gave up 3 bases, with 5 bases separating them. CDR1 is SGHNT, CDR2 YYREEE, per germline (reference sequence).

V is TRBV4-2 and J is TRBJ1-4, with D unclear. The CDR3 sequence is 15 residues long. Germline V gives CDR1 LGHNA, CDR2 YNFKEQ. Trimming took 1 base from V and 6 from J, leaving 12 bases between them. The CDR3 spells CASSQAARVDEKLFF. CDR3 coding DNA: TGTGCCAGCAGCCAAGCCGCAAGGGTAGATGAAAAACTGTTTTTT.

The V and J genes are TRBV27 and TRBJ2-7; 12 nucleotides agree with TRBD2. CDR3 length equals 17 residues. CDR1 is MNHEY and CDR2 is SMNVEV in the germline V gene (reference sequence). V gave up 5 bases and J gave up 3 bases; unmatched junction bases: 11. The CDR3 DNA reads TGTGCCAGCAGTCCCTACGCGACTAGCGGGAGAAGCTACGAGCAGTACTTC. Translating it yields CASSPYATSGRSYEQYF.

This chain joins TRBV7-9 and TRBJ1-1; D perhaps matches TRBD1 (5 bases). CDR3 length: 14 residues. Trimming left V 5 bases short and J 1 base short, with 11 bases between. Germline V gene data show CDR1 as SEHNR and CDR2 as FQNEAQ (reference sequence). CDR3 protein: CASSLGRSNTEAFF. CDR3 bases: TGTGCCAGCAGCCTGGGACGATCGAACACTGAAGCTTTCTTT.

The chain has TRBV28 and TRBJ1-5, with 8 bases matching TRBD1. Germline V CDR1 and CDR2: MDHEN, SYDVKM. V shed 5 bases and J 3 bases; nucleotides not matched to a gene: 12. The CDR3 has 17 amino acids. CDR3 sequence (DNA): TGTGCCAGCAGTCCATTGGGGAAGGGACAGGCCAATCAGCCCCAGCATTTT. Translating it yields CASSPLGKGQANQPQHF.

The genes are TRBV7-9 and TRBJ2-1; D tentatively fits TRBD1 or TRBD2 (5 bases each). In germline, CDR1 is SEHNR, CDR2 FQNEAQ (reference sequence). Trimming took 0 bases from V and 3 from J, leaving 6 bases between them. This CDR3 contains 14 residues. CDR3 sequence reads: CASSLAGDYNEQFF. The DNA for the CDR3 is TGTGCCAGCAGCTTAGCGGGGGACTACAATGAGCAGTTCTTC.

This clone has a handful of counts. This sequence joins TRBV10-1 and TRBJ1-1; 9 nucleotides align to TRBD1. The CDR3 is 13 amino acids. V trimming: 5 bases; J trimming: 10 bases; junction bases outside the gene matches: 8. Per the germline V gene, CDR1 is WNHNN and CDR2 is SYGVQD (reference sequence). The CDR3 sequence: CASSPGQGVRAFF. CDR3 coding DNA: TGCGCCAGCAGTCCGGGACAGGGTGTCAGAGCTTTCTTT.

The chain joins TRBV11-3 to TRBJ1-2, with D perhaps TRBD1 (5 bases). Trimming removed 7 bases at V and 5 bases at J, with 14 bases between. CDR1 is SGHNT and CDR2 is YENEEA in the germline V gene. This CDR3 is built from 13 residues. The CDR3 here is CASTDSTEYGYTF. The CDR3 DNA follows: TGTGCCAGCACCGACTCGACAGAATATGGCTACACCTTC.

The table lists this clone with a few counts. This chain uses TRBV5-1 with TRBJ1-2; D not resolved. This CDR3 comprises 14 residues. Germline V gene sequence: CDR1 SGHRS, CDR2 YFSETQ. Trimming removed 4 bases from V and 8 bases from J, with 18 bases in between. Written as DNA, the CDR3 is TGCGCCAGCAGCGACTATGACACGGGTCGGGGCTACACCTTC. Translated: CASSDYDTGRGYTF.

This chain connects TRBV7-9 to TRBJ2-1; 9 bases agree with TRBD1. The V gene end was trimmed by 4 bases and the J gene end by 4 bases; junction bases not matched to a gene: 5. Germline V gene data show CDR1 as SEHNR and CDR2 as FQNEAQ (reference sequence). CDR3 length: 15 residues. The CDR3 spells CASSYRDREYNEQFF. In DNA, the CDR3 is TGTGCCAGCAGCTACCGGGACAGGGAGTACAATGAGCAGTTCTTC.